The 20 T cell receptor beta chains below come from one sample, sequenced in a study of neurological immune-mediated disorders. TCRdb re-called the 5' RACE reads with MiXCR, one entry per CDR3 protein. The sample has roughly 50,000 distinct CDR3 sequences; around 10% are singletons. Material: PBMCs. The receptors shown here come from a man aged 65-85 years with HTLV-1-associated myelopathy (HAM/TSP).

With respect to this clonotype: The germline gene is not matched at one end of the junction; a read error may be the cause. This chain connects TRBV20-1 to TRBJ2-7; D gene uncertain. The CDR3 extends over 14 amino acids. CDR1 and CDR2 from the germline V gene are DFQATT and SNEGSKA (reference sequence). Here the CDR3 DNA reads TGCAGTGCTAGAGGACACCTTATCCCCTATGAGCAGTACTTC. Residues: CSARGHLIPYEQYF.

In this sample, this clonotype turned up many times. This sequence joins TRBV11-2 and TRBJ2-3; 7 bases agree with TRBD2. Germline loops: CDR1 SGHAT, CDR2 FQNNGV. The CDR3 contains 15 residues. With 5 bases clipped from V and 2 bases from J, the junction kept 7 bases outside the gene matches. CDR3 DNA sequence: TGTGCCAGCAGCCCGCAAGCGGGGTTCACAGATACGCAGTATTTT. Its translation: CASSPQAGFTDTQYF.

This clonotype appeared many times. The V gene is TRBV7-2, the J gene TRBJ2-3, with 8 bases lining up with TRBD2. There are 16 residues in the CDR3. Trimming at V came to 5 bases and at J to 1 base, leaving 8 bases not matched to a gene. From germline, CDR1 is SGHTA and CDR2 FQGNSA. The CDR3 is CASSLRAGAGTDTQYF. The CDR3 region has the DNA TGTGCCAGCAGCCTCCGAGCGGGGGCTGGCACAGATACGCAGTATTTT.

This clonotype appeared a few times. This sequence joins TRBV28 and TRBJ1-4, with D unresolved. CDR3 length: 15 amino acids. Trimming shortened V by 7 bases and J by 1 base, and 13 bases separated the two germline ends. Germline CDR1 reads MDHEN; CDR2 reads SYDVKM. CDR3 in amino acids: CASTGRVQTNEKLFF. The CDR3 DNA is TGTGCCAGCACGGGCCGGGTGCAAACTAATGAAAAACTGTTTTTT.

This clonotype came up many times. The J gene is TRBJ1-4, the V gene TRBV20-1; the D gene is possibly TRBD1 (5 bases). Trimming stripped 3 bases from V and 6 bases from J, with 8 bases between. CDR1 and CDR2 (germline): DFQATT, SNEGSKA (reference sequence). There are 12 residues in the CDR3. The CDR3 DNA follows: TGCAGTGCTAGTAGAGGGGATGAAAAACTGTTTTTT. Translation gives CSASRGDEKLFF.

This clonotype was observed many times. The V call is TRBV5-6, the J call TRBJ1-4, with D possibly TRBD1 on 6 matching bases. The V and J ends lost 3 bases and 7 bases respectively, with 19 bases between them. CDR3 length: 16 residues. Germline CDR1 SGHDT, CDR2 YYEEEE. The CDR3 nucleotides are TGTGCCAGCAGCTCCCGGGGGGGGCGAAGGCGTGAAAAACTGTTTTTT. Protein sequence: CASSSRGGRRREKLFF.

V is TRBV27 and J is TRBJ2-7; a possible D gene is TRBD1 (6 bases). V was trimmed by 8 bases and J by 5 bases, leaving 16 bases between them. CDR3 length: 13 residues. Germline V gives CDR1 MNHEY, CDR2 SMNVEV (reference sequence). The chain's CDR3 is CASSPGHIDEQYF. CDR3 sequence (DNA): TGTGCCAGCTCCCCGGGACACATCGACGAGCAGTACTTC.

This chain connects TRBV6-6 to TRBJ1-5, with D perhaps matching TRBD1 (5 bases). This CDR3 region has 14 residues. Trimming pared 4 bases from V and 3 bases from J, leaving 10 bases between. Germline loops: CDR1 MNHNY, CDR2 SVGAGI (reference sequence). This CDR3 is CASSSGTYNQPQHF. In DNA, the CDR3 is TGTGCCAGCAGTTCCGGGACCTACAATCAGCCCCAGCATTTT.

This clonotype was seen ten or more times. The chain recombines TRBV6-6 with TRBJ1-4; D remains unclear. CDR3 length equals 12 residues. The V end lost 1 base, the J end lost 7 bases, and 4 bases lay between the germline ends. Germline V gives CDR1 MNHNY, CDR2 SVGAGI (reference sequence). The CDR3 sequence: CASSYYSEKLFF. The DNA for the CDR3 is TGTGCCAGCAGTTACTATTCTGAAAAACTGTTTTTT.

This clonotype was seen ten or more times. The chain recombines TRBV14 with TRBJ2-5; D is perhaps TRBD2 (5 bases). Germline CDR1 reads SGHDN; CDR2 reads FVKESK. The ends were cut back, 0 bases at V and 5 bases at J, with 7 bases in the middle. This CDR3 has 13 residues. The CDR3 sequence: CASSQEWRETQYF. The DNA of the CDR3 is TGTGCCAGCAGCCAAGAATGGAGGGAGACCCAGTACTTC.

This clonotype occurred a few times. A clone one base away is much larger, so this may be a read error. J is TRBJ2-2 and V is TRBV11-2, with a possible D match to TRBD1 (6 bases). The germline CDR1 and CDR2 sequences are SGHAT and FQNNGV. CDR3 size: 15 residues. CDR3 protein: CASSGRTVNTRELFF. CDR3 sequence (DNA): TGTGCCAGCAGCGGGCGGACAGTGAACACCAGGGAGCTGTTTTTT.

Ten or more counts support this clonotype. The rearrangement uses TRBV5-1 and TRBJ2-5; no clear D. The CDR3 is 13 residues long. V gave up 6 bases and J gave up 5 bases, with 14 bases separating them. Germline V gives CDR1 SGHRS, CDR2 YFSETQ. The CDR3 nucleotides are TGCGCCAGCACCCTCACCCCCAAGGAGACCCAGTACTTC. Encoded protein: CASTLTPKETQYF.

This clonotype showed up many times. The chain couples TRBV6-5 to TRBJ2-5, with D uncertain. V lost 5 bases to trimming and J lost 5 bases, with 6 bases between them. The CDR3 spans 11 residues. Germline CDR1 MNHEY, CDR2 SVGAGI. The CDR3 loop is CASSGKETQYF. The CDR3 DNA is TGTGCCAGCAGTGGGAAGGAGACCCAGTACTTC.

This clonotype was seen at least ten times. CDR3 loop: CSASGSSGGIEMWEQYF. The CDR3 DNA follows: TGCAGTGCTAGCGGATCTAGCGGGGGGATCGAGATGTGGGAGCAGTACTTC. This chain connects TRBV20-1 to TRBJ2-7; TRBD2 matches 11 bases. V lost 3 bases, J lost 7 bases, and 17 bases stayed unmatched. CDR3 length equals 17 residues. Germline V gene data show CDR1 as DFQATT and CDR2 as SNEGSKA (reference sequence).

This clonotype was counted ten times or more. The rearrangement links TRBV12-3 or TRBV12-4 to TRBJ1-5, with D tentatively TRBD1 (5 bases). The germline V and J ends were trimmed by 6 bases and 1 base, with 16 bases remaining between them. This CDR3 is built from 16 residues. The CDR3 sequence: CASSAGGTVSNQPQHF. CDR3 coding DNA: TGTGCCAGCAGCGCAGGCGGGACGGTAAGCAATCAGCCCCAGCATTTT.

There are many counts of this clonotype. This chain connects TRBV5-1 to TRBJ2-5; either TRBD1 or TRBD2 may supply D (5 bases each). V was trimmed by 3 bases and J by 2 bases, leaving 14 bases between them. The CDR3 has 15 amino acids. Germline values: CDR1 SGHRS, CDR2 YFSETQ. CDR3 nucleotide sequence: TGCGCCAGCAGCTCCCGGGGCCTTCCTCAAGAGACCCAGTACTTC. Translated, it gives CASSSRGLPQETQYF.

This clonotype has ten or more counts. The CDR3 nucleotides are TGTGCCAGCAGTTTTCACGGGCGTAGCACAGATACGCAGTATTTT. This sequence encodes CASSFHGRSTDTQYF. This chain links TRBV12-3 or TRBV12-4 with TRBJ2-3; unclear D gene. The CDR3 loop spans 15 amino acids. Trimming stripped 3 bases from V and 0 bases from J, with 10 bases between.

This clonotype was seen repeatedly, ten times or more. J is TRBJ2-4 and V is TRBV2; tentative D call: TRBD2 (5 bases). The CDR3 is 17 amino acids. Looked up from germline, CDR1 is SNHLY and CDR2 is FYNNEI. V lost 3 bases and J 0 bases, leaving 15 bases between the germline ends. The CDR3 nucleotides read TGTGCCAGCAGTGAGGCGGGTCTACTCTTAGCCAAAAACATTCAGTACTTC. Its translation: CASSEAGLLLAKNIQYF.

In this sample, this clonotype turned up many times. The chain uses TRBV14 and TRBJ2-3; TRBD2 matches 7 bases. This CDR3 is 19 amino acids long. Germline CDR1 SGHDN, CDR2 FVKESK. Trimming took 0 bases from V and 3 from J; bases not matched to a gene: 15. The CDR3 nucleotides are TGTGCCAGCAGCCAAGAAGGAAAGTTCCGGCGGGAGAGGACAGATACGCAGTATTTT. Protein: CASSQEGKFRRERTDTQYF.

Many counts were recorded for this clonotype. The CDR3 spells CASRRPARNEQFF. CDR3 coding DNA: TGTGCCAGCAGACGACCGGCACGGAATGAGCAGTTCTTC. The V call is TRBV28, the J call TRBJ2-1; D unresolved. V was cut by 6 bases and J by 7 bases, with 13 bases left in between. In germline, CDR1 is MDHEN, CDR2 SYDVKM. The CDR3 totals 13 residues. The full variable domain, rest sourced from reference TRBV28 and TRBJ2-1, is DVKVTQSSRYLVKRTGEKVFLECVQDMDHENMFWYRQDPGLGLRLIYFSYDVKMKEKGDIPEGYSVSREKKERFSLILESASTNQTSMYLCASRRPARNEQFFGPGTRLTVL.